This T cell receptor beta chain was found in a study of cytomegalovirus exposure and HLA in healthy donors. The study, taken as a whole, reports: Segments of the TCR beta V type were, in most cases, productive about 90% or about 30% of the time in an earlier analysis. A later analysis reportedly found that, within productive TCRs, an Asian-associated ancestry cluster had fewer N-insertions than the mean observed across the approximately 670 donors. Researchers reported from a later analysis that most CMV-associated TCR beta chains appeared HLA-restricted.

Germline lookup yields CDR1 SEHNR and CDR2 FQNEAQ (reference sequence). Trimming at V came to 0 bases and at J to 4 bases, leaving 2 bases not matched to a gene. This CDR3 has 15 residues. It was with 60 Vbeta and 13 Jbeta primers that the PCR ran. Sequencing used immunoSEQ multiplex PCR; TCRdb keeps in-frame clones, though not all of them. The sample includes tens of thousands of clones, roughly three quarters of them seen just once. Note on this clone: Its antigen is still unknown.

This TCR came from a man aged 18 to 35 in good health and CMV-seronegative. Sample: PBMCs. The chain links TRBV7-9 to TRBJ2-3; 9 nucleotides match TRBD2. CDR3 protein: CASSLASGGPDTQYF. CDR3 sequence (DNA): TGTGCCAGCAGCTTAGCTAGCGGGGGACCAGATACGCAGTATTTT.